A selection of T cell receptor beta chains follows, all from one sample in a study of vaccination and CD4 T cells after COVID-19. TCRdb passed the PCR reads through MiXCR, listing each CDR3 protein once. The sample shows 26,000 or so distinct CDR3 sequences, roughly 50% of them seen only once. The sequenced sample was CD4+ T cells from blood, obtained about 7 months after SARS-CoV-2 vaccination. Every receptor here comes from a human donor who had recovered from COVID-19. CDR3s include the opening cysteine and the closing phenylalanine or tryptophan. Fields, in order: J gene, D gene, clone size, V gene, CDR3 protein, CDR3 DNA. D genes are given only for firm matches. The listing skips clone size in some rows; elsewhere it reads once, few, many or a size class.

>TRBJ2-3|TRBD2|few|TRBV15
CATSRGAGTTDTQYF
TGTGCCACCAGCAGAGGAGCGGGAACCACAGATACGCAGTATTTT
>TRBJ2-1|TRBD2|few|TRBV20-1
CSAFGRAYNEQFF
TGCAGTGCTTTCGGGAGGGCCTACAATGAGCAGTTCTTC
>TRBJ2-5|.|.|TRBV6-1
CASSGSSQETQYF
TGTGCCAGCAGTGGTTCCAGCCAAGAGACCCAGTACTTC
>TRBJ1-2|TRBD1|few|TRBV28
CASSKTGYGYTF
TGTGCCAGCAGTAAGACAGGGTATGGCTACACCTTC
>TRBJ2-7|TRBD2|few|TRBV7-2
CASSRTSGSSGPMNEQYF
TGTGCCAGCAGCCGCACTAGCGGGAGTTCAGGCCCGATGAACGAGCAGTACTTC
>TRBJ1-5|TRBD1|once|TRBV19
CASRTTGQSNQPQHF
TGTGCCAGTAGAACGACGGGACAGTCCAATCAGCCCCAGCATTTT
>TRBJ2-5|TRBD2|.|TRBV19
CASSTLAGGLLETQYF
TGTGCCAGTAGTACCCTAGCGGGAGGTTTGCTGGAGACCCAGTACTTC
>TRBJ2-7|.|few|TRBV10-1
CASSETGVSYEQYF
TGCGCCAGCAGTGAAACGGGAGTCTCCTACGAGCAGTACTTC
>TRBJ2-7|TRBD2|.|TRBV6-5
CASSRSTSVISYEQYF
TGTGCCAGCAGTCGCTCGACTAGCGTGATCTCCTACGAGCAGTACTTC
>TRBJ2-2|.|.|TRBV28
CASSSPGSANTGELFF
TGTGCCAGCAGTTCCCCCGGGAGCGCGAACACCGGGGAGCTGTTTTTT
>TRBJ1-6|.|few|TRBV2
CASIELTFSPLHF
TGTGCCAGCATTGAGTTGACATTTTCACCCCTCCACTTT
>TRBJ1-2|.|few|TRBV28
CASSLSGGLLNYGYTF
TGTGCCAGCAGTTTATCTGGGGGGTTACTTAACTATGGCTACACCTTC
>TRBJ2-7|TRBD2|.|TRBV7-8
CASSSYPSGGSYEQYF
TGTGCCAGCAGCTCATACCCTAGCGGGGGCTCCTACGAGCAGTACTTC
>TRBJ2-7|.|.|TRBV2
CASSVGLASEQYF
TGTGCCAGCAGTGTCGGGCTAGCCTCCGAGCAGTACTTC
>TRBJ1-2|.|.|TRBV2
CASSPGVNYGYTF
TGTGCCAGCAGCCCCGGGGTTAACTATGGCTACACCTTC
>TRBJ1-5|.|.|TRBV28
CASSTEPHHLPRNQPQHF
TGTGCCAGCAGCACCGAGCCCCACCACCTTCCTAGAAATCAGCCCCAGCATTTT
>TRBJ2-1|TRBD2|.|TRBV15
CATSRDGLAGVPDEQFF
TGTGCCACCAGCAGAGATGGGCTAGCGGGGGTACCCGATGAGCAGTTCTTC
>TRBJ2-2|.|.|TRBV20-1
CSAPRTDHTGELFF
TGCAGTGCTCCACGGACAGATCACACCGGGGAGCTGTTTTTT
>TRBJ2-3|.|.|TRBV10-2
CASIAAREQYF
TGCGCCAGCATAGCGGCCAGGGAGCAGTATTTT
>TRBJ2-5|.|.|TRBV27
CASSLYRAETQYF
TGTGCCAGCAGTTTATACAGGGCAGAGACCCAGTACTTC
>TRBJ2-7|.|.|TRBV4-2
CASSQDRAESYEQYF
TGTGCCAGCAGCCAAGATCGAGCGGAGTCCTACGAGCAGTACTTC
>TRBJ1-5|.|.|TRBV28
CASSLVVGPHQPQHF
TGTGCCAGCAGTTTAGTCGTGGGGCCGCATCAGCCCCAGCATTTT
>TRBJ2-1|TRBD2|.|TRBV11-3
CASSPGGSLGEQFF
TGTGCCAGCAGCCCAGGCGGGAGTCTGGGTGAGCAGTTCTTC
>TRBJ2-2|.|.|TRBV28
CASSLLNTGELFF
TGTGCCAGCAGTTTACTAAACACCGGGGAGCTGTTTTTT
>TRBJ1-6|.|.|TRBV6-1
CASRTSNSPLHF
TGTGCCAGCAGGACATCAAATTCACCCCTCCACTTT
>TRBJ2-7|TRBD1|.|TRBV7-9
CASSFKTGTQLRAYEQYF
TGTGCCAGCAGCTTTAAGACAGGGACCCAACTGAGGGCCTACGAGCAGTACTTC
>TRBJ2-1|TRBD1|.|TRBV7-9
CASSLGSFGTGVDNEQFF
TGTGCCAGCAGCTTAGGAAGTTTCGGGACAGGGGTCGACAATGAGCAGTTCTTC
>TRBJ2-7|TRBD2|.|TRBV11-2
CASSFQTSATYEQYF
TGTGCCAGCAGCTTCCAGACTAGCGCTACCTACGAGCAGTACTTC